This T cell receptor (beta chain) was obtained from a study of long-term antiretroviral therapy in people with HIV. Note on this clone: Antigen: not known.

Study conclusions and caveats: Whereas controls had wider CDR3 length ranges, HIV repertoires had narrower ones. Patients on ART gained diversity, which nonetheless stayed below transplant donor controls. The blood, collected between 2004 and 2017, was possibly taken under older ART regimens.

The junction had 6 bases not matched to a gene; V was cut back by 8 bases and J by 10 bases. CDR1 is MNHEY and CDR2 is SVGAGI in the germline V gene. The CDR3 runs to 12 residues. Version v3.0 of the immunoSEQ assay was performed at survey level. The target of sequencing was roughly 40,000-50,000 T-cell genomes per sample. Assay: immunoSEQ multiplex PCR; the TCRdb copy retains only in-frame clones and omits some. The sample consists of roughly 21,000 clones, about 76% of them appearing once. This receptor was obtained from a man aged 35 to 55 with HIV. The V gene is TRBV6-5, the J gene TRBJ2-1; 9 positions agree with TRBD2. The sequencing used unsorted PBMCs, collected 0.1 years before starting antiretroviral therapy. The CDR3 loop is CASGHSGGEQFF. The CDR3 nucleotides read TGTGCCAGCGGTCATAGCGGGGGAGAGCAGTTCTTC.